A single sample gave rise to the 16 T cell receptor beta chains below, sequenced in a study of response to subunit inactivated influenza vaccine. TCRdb ran MiXCR on the RT-PCR reads and lists one entry per CDR3 protein. The profile covers hundreds of thousands of distinct CDR3 sequences, with about 15% appearing a single time and less than 9% taken by the ten largest. The sequences come from PBMCs from blood, collected approximately 15 days before vaccination. The source is a man over 45 who received an inactivated influenza vaccine.

The V call is TRBV25-1, the J call TRBJ2-1; maybe TRBD1 (5 bases). The germline V gene has CDR1 MGHDK and CDR2 SYGVNS. The CDR3 has 13 amino acids. Trimming removed 1 base at V and 9 bases at J, with 10 bases between. This chain's CDR3 is CASSELGASEQFF. The CDR3 DNA reads as TGTGCCAGCAGTGAATTAGGGGCGTCTGAGCAGTTCTTC. Looking up the rest from reference TRBV25-1 and TRBJ2-1 gives the full variable domain: EADIYQTPRYLVIGTGKKITLECSQTMGHDKMYWYQQDPGMELHLIHYSYGVNSTEKGDLSSESTVSRIRTEHFPLTLESARPSHTSQYLCASSELGASEQFFGPGTRLTVL.

The rearrangement uses TRBV29-1 and TRBJ2-3, with 12 bases matching TRBD2. Germline V gene data show CDR1 as SQVTM and CDR2 as ANQGSEA. Losses at the gene ends were 3 bases for V and 0 bases for J; bases not matched to a gene: 13. This CDR3 is 19 amino acids long. CDR3 nucleotides: TGCAGCGTTGACGCCCCCGGGGCTAGCGGGAGGGCCAGCACAGATACGCAGTATTTT. Translated: CSVDAPGASGRASTDTQYF.

The chain has TRBV7-2 and TRBJ2-7, with no clear D. V lost 5 bases and J lost 4, with 15 bases in between. The CDR3 length is 14 residues. Germline CDR1 reads SGHTA; CDR2 reads FQGNSA. The CDR3 is CASSPRQVRYEQYF. The CDR3 coding sequence is TGTGCCAGCAGCCCCAGACAAGTTCGATACGAGCAGTACTTC. Together with reference TRBV7-2 and TRBJ2-7, the CDR3 gives the full variable domain: GAGVSQSPSNKVTEKGKDVELRCDPISGHTALYWYRQSLGQGLEFLIYFQGNSAPDKSGLPSDRFSAERTGGSVSTLTIQRTQQEDSAVYLCASSPRQVRYEQYFGPGTRLTVT.

The chain has TRBV20-1 and TRBJ2-5; 10 bases map to TRBD2. The CDR3 sequence is 18 residues long. CDR1 and CDR2 from the germline V gene are DFQATT and SNEGSKA (reference sequence). The junction had 13 bases not matched to a gene; V was cut back by 0 bases and J by 3 bases. The CDR3 spells CSARDLLAGALGEETQYF. The CDR3 coding sequence is TGCAGTGCTAGAGATCTTCTAGCGGGGGCCCTGGGAGAAGAGACCCAGTACTTC.

CDR3: CASSSGTSGIYDTQYF. In DNA form, the CDR3 reads TGTGCCAGCAGTTCCGGGACTAGCGGAATCTATGATACGCAGTATTTT. J is TRBJ2-3 and V is TRBV12-3 or TRBV12-4; TRBD2 aligns across 11 bases. Germline trimming cut 4 bases from V and 6 bases from J; bases unmatched to any gene: 9. The CDR3 length is 16 residues.

V usage is TRBV6-5 and J usage is TRBJ2-7; a weak D match, TRBD2 (5 bases). CDR3 size: 17 residues. The V end was cut by 0 bases, the J end by 6 bases, with 21 bases between. Germline lookup yields CDR1 MNHEY and CDR2 SVGAGI. The CDR3 region has the DNA TGTGCCAGCAGTTACTCGACTTCGTCGATCCTAGCCAGCGAGCAGTACTTC. Translated: CASSYSTSSILASEQYF.

This clonotype was counted ten times or more. The CDR3 region is CASSLLLAGGTDTQYF. The CDR3, as DNA: TGCGCCAGCAGCCTACTACTAGCGGGAGGAACAGATACGCAGTATTTT. The V call is TRBV5-1, the J call TRBJ2-3; 12 bases are a match to TRBD2. V trimming: 4 bases; J trimming: 3 bases; junction bases outside the gene matches: 6. This CDR3 comprises 16 residues. The germline gives CDR1 SGHRS, CDR2 YFSETQ. Full variable domain (outside the CDR3, taken from reference TRBV5-1 and TRBJ2-3): KAGVTQTPRYLIKTRGQQVTLSCSPISGHRSVSWYQQTPGQGLQFLFEYFSETQRNKGNFPGRFSGRQFSNSRSEMNVSTLELGDSALYLCASSLLLAGGTDTQYFGPGTRLTVL.

This clonotype was detected ten times or more. V gene TRBV9 combines with J gene TRBJ2-7, with TRBD2 as a possible D gene (6 bases). CDR3 size: 16 residues. CDR1 is SGDLS, CDR2 YYNGEE, per germline. Trimming took off 0 bases at V and 5 bases at J, with 18 bases between the two ends. Here the CDR3 reads CASSVGIADPRNEQYF. DNA for the CDR3: TGTGCCAGCAGCGTAGGGATAGCGGACCCACGGAACGAGCAGTACTTC.

V and J are TRBV4-1 and TRBJ2-7; 7 bases align to TRBD2. V shed 4 bases, J shed 3 bases, and the junction held 6 bases outside the gene matches. Germline V CDR1 and CDR2: MGHRA, YSYEKL. The CDR3 length is 14 residues. CDR3: CASSPPGGIYEQYF. The CDR3 DNA reads TGCGCCAGCAGCCCGCCCGGGGGGATCTACGAGCAGTACTTC.

This clonotype was counted ten times or more. The chain couples TRBV7-8 to TRBJ2-3; 7 bases agree with TRBD2. After removal of 1 base from V and 0 bases from J, the junction contained 4 bases not matched to a gene. Germline loops: CDR1 SGHVS, CDR2 FQNEAQ. The CDR3 sequence is 16 residues long. The CDR3 spells CASSLGGGTSTDTQYF. The CDR3, as DNA: TGTGCCAGCAGCTTAGGCGGGGGAACTAGCACAGATACGCAGTATTTT.

The chain employs TRBV28 and TRBJ2-7, with 8 bases that match TRBD2. Germline CDR1 MDHEN, CDR2 SYDVKM. V was clipped by 3 bases and J by 4 bases; unmatched bases: 2. There are 13 residues in the CDR3. The CDR3 spells CASSFVAGYEQYF. Here the CDR3 DNA reads TGTGCCAGCAGTTTCGTAGCGGGGTACGAGCAGTACTTC.

This chain joins TRBV6-2 or TRBV6-3 and TRBJ1-1, with 8 positions matching TRBD1. V shed 7 bases and J 4 bases; nucleotides not matched to a gene: 8. Germline V gene sequence: CDR1 MNHEY, CDR2 SVGEGT. The CDR3 has 14 amino acids. CDR3 bases: TGTGCCAGCAACGGACAGGGTCGGTTCACTGAAGCTTTCTTT. It specifies CASNGQGRFTEAFF.

The chain carries TRBV7-2 and TRBJ2-5; TRBD2 matches 10 bases. V lost 1 base and J lost 5; bases outside the gene matches: 10. The CDR3 is 17 residues long. CDR1 is SGHTA, CDR2 FQGNSA, per germline. The CDR3 DNA is TGTGCCAGCAGCTTAGGGATTCTAGCGGGAGAGTGGGAGACCCAGTACTTC. The encoded protein is CASSLGILAGEWETQYF. The full variable domain, rest sourced from reference TRBV7-2 and TRBJ2-5, is GAGVSQSPSNKVTEKGKDVELRCDPISGHTALYWYRQSLGQGLEFLIYFQGNSAPDKSGLPSDRFSAERTGGSVSTLTIQRTQQEDSAVYLCASSLGILAGEWETQYFGPGTRLLVL.

The chain links TRBV7-2 to TRBJ2-5; D is uncertain. This CDR3 has 12 residues. In germline, CDR1 is SGHTA, CDR2 FQGNSA. V was cut by 4 bases and J by 5 bases, with 8 bases left in between. The CDR3 reads CASSSLYETQYF. In DNA form, the CDR3 reads TGTGCCAGCAGCTCTTTGTACGAGACCCAGTACTTC.

This clonotype was recorded many times. The rearrangement links TRBV29-1 to TRBJ2-1; perhaps D is TRBD1 or TRBD2 (5 bases each). The ends were cut back, 4 bases at V and 5 bases at J, with 9 bases in the middle. Germline CDR1 and CDR2: SQVTM and ANQGSEA. CDR3 length: 12 residues. CDR3 bases: TGCAGCGTTGGGGACCTCGACAATGAGCAGTTCTTC. It encodes CSVGDLDNEQFF.

Only a few counts were recorded for this clonotype. This chain connects TRBV18 to TRBJ2-6; TRBD1 aligns across 9 bases. Germline assignment: CDR1 KGHSH and CDR2 LQKENI. The CDR3 totals 18 residues. With V trimmed by 0 bases and J by 0 bases, 3 bases remained unmatched. The chain's CDR3 is CASSPPGQGVSGANVLTF. The DNA for the CDR3 is TGTGCCAGCTCACCACCGGGACAGGGCGTCTCTGGGGCCAACGTCCTGACTTTC.